Below, one T cell receptor beta chain is given with its context. Antigen specificity is unknown. The junction does not match germline at one end; this may be a read error. Germline loops: CDR1 SGHRS, CDR2 YFSETQ. This CDR3 is built from 13 residues. One entry per CDR3 protein results from TCRdb running MiXCR on the 5' RACE reads. The data show 390,000 or so distinct CDR3 sequences, approximately 16% seen once. The data are from a study of T-cell memory formation after mild COVID-19. Findings of the study overall: Most CD4+ clones that shrank were in CM and EM, while CD8+ ones turned up in EMRA. Pre-infection memory contained some responding clones, which suggested that cross-reactive memory had joined.

The chain recombines TRBV5-1 with TRBJ2-7; maybe TRBD2 (7 bases). The clonotype comes from a man younger than 35 who had mild COVID-19 (a few samples of this study predate the infection). Cell type and time point are not known. The sample was PBMCs or a T cell subset sorted from them (not recorded which). In DNA form, the CDR3 reads TGCGCCAGCAGCTTCGATTTGGTGGGGGGGCGAGACTTC. This gives the protein CASSFDLVGGRDF.